The 25 T cell receptor beta chains below all came from one sample that was sequenced in a study of cytomegalovirus exposure and HLA in healthy donors. Both 60 Vbeta primers and 13 Jbeta primers went into the PCR. TCRdb keeps only in-frame clones here, not all; method: immunoSEQ multiplex PCR. The sample has tens of thousands of clones, 55% to 75% seen once. Sequencing was done on a sample of PBMCs. Receptor source: a man aged 35 to 55 in good health and CMV-seropositive.

In nucleotides, the CDR3 is TGTGCCAGCAGCTTAGCGCAGGGAGGGTTGACCCAGTACTTC. Its translation is CASSLAQGGLTQYF. J is TRBJ2-5 and V is TRBV7-2, with 7 bases aligning to TRBD2. The CDR3 loop spans 14 amino acids. With 0 bases clipped from V and 7 bases from J, the junction kept 5 bases outside the gene matches. CDR1 is SGHTA, CDR2 FQGNSA, per germline.

This clone was picked up a small number of times. As DNA, the CDR3 is TGTGCCAGCGACAGGGGGAACACCGGGGAGCTGTTTTTT. This translates into CASDRGNTGELFF. The chain links TRBV9 to TRBJ2-2; 8 bases match TRBD1. Germline CDR1 SGDLS, CDR2 YYNGEE. This CDR3 spans 13 amino acids. V lost 7 bases and J lost 1; bases outside the gene matches: 0.

The chain recombines TRBV9 with TRBJ2-5; weak D call: TRBD1 (6 bases). V lost 0 bases, J lost 5 bases, and 14 bases lay in between. The CDR3 spans 15 residues. Germline values: CDR1 SGDLS, CDR2 YYNGEE. The CDR3 spells CASSVVGADGETQYF. The CDR3 nucleotides read TGTGCCAGCAGCGTAGTGGGGGCTGACGGGGAGACCCAGTACTTC.

This clone was seen just once. In DNA form, the CDR3 reads TGTGCCAGCAGTGACCTAGGGGGCGGTCAGCCCCAGCATTTT. It translates to CASSDLGGGQPQHF. The gene calls are TRBV6-1 and TRBJ1-5; 7 nucleotides line up with TRBD1. Germline V lookup: CDR1 MNHNS, CDR2 SASEGT. This CDR3 is built from 14 residues. V dropped 3 bases and J dropped 6; count of bases not matched to a gene: 5.

This clone was picked up a small number of times. The chain has TRBV9 and TRBJ2-5, with D uncertain. The CDR3 is made up of 13 amino acids. The germline V gene has CDR1 SGDLS and CDR2 YYNGEE. V was shortened by 1 base and J by 3 bases, with 7 bases between the two germline ends. The CDR3 DNA sequence: TGTGCCAGCAGCGTATGGGCAGAAGAGACCCAGTACTTC. Its translation: CASSVWAEETQYF. Complete variable domain (other parts from reference TRBV9 and TRBJ2-5): DSGVTQTPKHLITATGQRVTLRCSPRSGDLSVYWYQQSLDQGLQFLIQYYNGEERAKGNILERFSAQQFPDLHSELNLSSLELGDSALYFCASSVWAEETQYFGPGTRLLVL.

The chain recombines TRBV5-6 with TRBJ2-5; 8 bases align to TRBD1. The DNA matches TRBJ2-7 better at its end, which makes the J call doubtful. The CDR3 runs 12 residues. CDR1 and CDR2 (germline): SGHDT, YYEEEE. CDR3 nucleotides: TGTGCCAGCAGGACAACAGGGGGCGAGCAGTACTTC. This codes for CASRTTGGEQYF.

The chain couples TRBV7-2 to TRBJ1-3, with D unresolved. V was cut by 2 bases and J by 0 bases, with 8 bases left in between. Germline assignment: CDR1 SGHTA and CDR2 FQGNSA. This CDR3 contains 15 residues. Here the CDR3 DNA reads TGTGCCAGCAGCTTAACAGTCAACTCTGGAAACACCATATATTTT. Translation: CASSLTVNSGNTIYF.

The chain uses TRBV5-1 and TRBJ1-3; possibly TRBD1 for D (5 bases). CDR3 length: 16 amino acids. V was trimmed by 0 bases and J by 0 bases, leaving 10 bases between them. The germline gives CDR1 SGHRS, CDR2 YFSETQ. This CDR3 reads CASSLAAGGSGNTIYF. The CDR3 DNA reads as TGCGCCAGCAGCTTGGCCGCGGGGGGCTCTGGAAACACCATATATTTT.

The rearrangement joins TRBV4-2 to TRBJ1-2; 8 positions agree with TRBD1. The germline gives CDR1 LGHNA, CDR2 YNFKEQ. The CDR3 length is 16 residues. J gave up 6 bases and V 1 base, and 10 bases lay outside the gene matches. CDR3 coding DNA: TGTGCCAGCAGCCAAGCGGGACAGGTGATAAGAGATGGCTACACCTTC. Its protein is CASSQAGQVIRDGYTF.

The rearrangement uses TRBV7-9 and TRBJ2-6; possibly TRBD1 for D (6 bases). Germline loops: CDR1 SEHNR, CDR2 FQNEAQ (reference sequence). The CDR3 totals 15 residues. V was cut by 4 bases and J by 2 bases, with 9 bases left in between. The DNA for the CDR3 is TGTGCCAGCAGCTACAGGGCAACTGGGGCCAACGTCCTGACTTTC. The encoded protein is CASSYRATGANVLTF. The whole variable domain, filled in from reference TRBV7-9 and TRBJ2-6, reads DTGVSQNPRHKITKRGQNVTFRCDPISEHNRLYWYRQTLGQGPEFLTYFQNEAQLEKSRLLSDRFSAERPKGSFSTLEIQRTEQGDSAMYLCASSYRATGANVLTFGAGSRLTVL.

The rearrangement links TRBV4-2 to TRBJ2-7, with 7 bases matching TRBD2. This CDR3 comprises 16 residues. Trimming took 0 bases from V and 3 from J; bases not matched to a gene: 8. Germline values: CDR1 LGHNA, CDR2 YNFKEQ. CDR3 DNA: TGTGCCAGCAGCCAAGAAGGTGAGCTAGCGGTCTACGAGCAGTACTTC. Its protein product is CASSQEGELAVYEQYF.

The V gene is TRBV9, the J gene TRBJ2-5; 9 bases match TRBD2. The CDR3 length is 16 residues. The V and J ends lost 4 bases and 5 bases, in that order; junction bases with no gene match: 12. Germline values: CDR1 SGDLS, CDR2 YYNGEE. CDR3 protein: CASSPAGVAGVETQYF. CDR3 coding DNA: TGTGCCAGCAGCCCTGCGGGGGTAGCGGGGGTGGAGACCCAGTACTTC.

This chain uses TRBV18 with TRBJ1-5, with D maybe TRBD1 (6 bases). CDR1 is KGHSH, CDR2 LQKENI, per germline. V lost 2 bases to trimming and J lost 9 bases, with 14 bases between them. The CDR3 totals 14 residues. As DNA, the CDR3 is TGTGCCAGCTCACCAGACAGGTCCGCGGGGCCCCAGCATTTT. Protein: CASSPDRSAGPQHF.

This chain connects TRBV30 to TRBJ1-5; perhaps TRBD1 as D (6 bases). The CDR3 runs to 15 residues. Germline V gene data show CDR1 as GTSNPN and CDR2 as SVGIG (reference sequence). Trimming pared 0 bases from V and 2 bases from J, leaving 11 bases between. Here the CDR3 reads CAWSVTGGGNQPQHF. In DNA, the CDR3 is TGTGCCTGGAGTGTTACGGGGGGCGGCAATCAGCCCCAGCATTTT.

The chain joins TRBV29-1 to TRBJ1-2, with D possibly matching TRBD1 (5 bases). The CDR3 sequence is 13 residues long. Trimming pared 0 bases from V and 3 bases from J, leaving 8 bases between. The V gene's germline CDR1 is SQVTM and CDR2 ANQGSEA. CDR3 amino acids: CSVEDREDYGYTF. CDR3 DNA: TGCAGCGTTGAAGACAGGGAAGACTATGGCTACACCTTC.

The V call is TRBV7-8, the J call TRBJ2-7, with 8 bases matching TRBD1. The CDR3 runs 14 residues. Germline CDR1 SGHVS, CDR2 FQNEAQ. Trimming at V came to 5 bases and at J to 6 bases, leaving 9 bases not matched to a gene. CDR3 sequence reads: CASSLLQGGGEQYF. As DNA, the CDR3 is TGTGCCAGCAGCCTCCTACAGGGGGGCGGCGAGCAGTACTTC.

This rearrangement joins TRBV5-1 to TRBJ2-3; 8 bases match TRBD2. V shed 0 bases and J 0 bases; nucleotides not matched to a gene: 3. This CDR3 spans 16 amino acids. Germline V gene sequence: CDR1 SGHRS, CDR2 YFSETQ. CDR3 amino acids: CASSLESGGSTDTQYF. CDR3 in DNA: TGCGCCAGCAGCTTGGAATCGGGGGGGAGCACAGATACGCAGTATTTT.

The chain joins TRBV20-1 to TRBJ2-5; no clear D gene. The V gene's germline CDR1 is DFQATT and CDR2 SNEGSKA (reference sequence). The V and J ends lost 7 bases and 5 bases respectively, with 8 bases between them. This CDR3 has 10 residues. DNA of the CDR3: TGCAGTGGACTGGCCGAGACCCAGTACTTC. It translates to CSGLAETQYF.

This clone turned up a few times. The chain employs TRBV19 and TRBJ2-1, with 11 bases identical to TRBD1. Unmatched junction bases numbered 7, after V lost 5 bases and J lost 7 bases. The CDR3 has 15 amino acids. Germline values: CDR1 LNHDA, CDR2 SQIVND (reference sequence). The CDR3 DNA reads as TGTGCCAGTAGTCTCGGGACAGGGGGTAGAAATGAGCAGTTCTTC. It specifies CASSLGTGGRNEQFF.

The CDR3 DNA follows: TGTGCCAGCAGCCTGGAAGGGACAGGATACAATGAGCAGTTCTTC. Translation gives CASSLEGTGYNEQFF. V is TRBV7-2 and J is TRBJ2-1, with TRBD1 matching 8 bases. This CDR3 is 15 amino acids long. The V gene end was trimmed by 5 bases and the J gene end by 4 bases; junction bases not matched to a gene: 7. The germline V gene has CDR1 SGHTA and CDR2 FQGNSA.

The chain links TRBV7-9 to TRBJ2-7; 7 positions match TRBD1. Trimming cost V 8 bases and J 3 bases; bases outside gene matches: 1. This CDR3 is 11 amino acids long. Germline CDR1 is SEHNR and CDR2 is FQNEAQ (reference sequence). The CDR3 region has the DNA TGTGCCAGCCGACAGGGCTACGAGCAGTACTTC. It yields the protein CASRQGYEQYF.

The J gene is TRBJ2-7, the V gene TRBV19, with D maybe TRBD1 (6 bases). Trimming removed 4 bases at V and 4 bases at J, with 14 bases between. Germline V gene data show CDR1 as LNHDA and CDR2 as SQIVND (reference sequence). The length of the CDR3 is 14 residues. CDR3 residues: CASSRTEHHYEQYF. The CDR3 nucleotides read TGTGCCAGTAGTAGGACAGAGCATCATTACGAGCAGTACTTC.

The chain employs TRBV7-3 and TRBJ2-3, with TRBD1 matching 8 bases. CDR1 SGHTA and CDR2 FQGTGA come from the germline V gene. The CDR3 runs 14 residues. Trimming took 5 bases from V and 6 from J; bases not matched to a gene: 7. CDR3 residues: CASSTATGGDTQYF. CDR3 in DNA: TGTGCCAGCAGCACCGCCACAGGGGGGGATACGCAGTATTTT.

V usage is TRBV29-1 and J usage is TRBJ1-1; a possible D gene is TRBD1 (5 bases). Trimming took 7 bases from V and 3 from J, leaving 6 bases between them. The CDR3 has 10 residues. Germline-derived CDR1 and CDR2 are SQVTM and ANQGSEA. The CDR3 DNA is TGCAGCGGGGGGGACACTGAAGCTTTCTTT. Encoded protein: CSGGDTEAFF.

Details on this clone: No DNA is shown, since the ends of the CDR3 on it are uncertain; the CDR3 is the one TCRdb lists. The CDR3 spells CASSQVGTGANVLTF. J is TRBJ2-6 and V is TRBV4-2; whether TRBD1, the table's D call, matches the DNA was not checked. The CDR3 length is 15 residues, termini included. Germline V gene data show CDR1 as LGHNA and CDR2 as YNFKEQ.